This TCR beta chain was documented in a study of T-cell memory formation after mild COVID-19. About the research overall: Largely donor-specific sequence clusters came from a couple of donors.

Worth noting for this clonotype: Its antigen is currently unknown.

Study outcomes and limitations: A second wave expanding day 15 to 37 was CD4+-biased; contracting clones were balanced. Those CD4+ clones that contracted were mainly in CM and EM (CD8+ ones in EMRA).

Constant-segment primers and 5'RACE yielded cDNA libraries for TCR alpha and TCR beta, each carrying sample barcodes and UMIs. TCRdb re-derived calls from the 5' RACE reads in MiXCR, one entry per CDR3 protein. The data show roughly 610,000 distinct CDR3 sequences, with roughly 17% seen just once and about 8.6% held by the top ten. Between the trimmed V and J ends, which lost 0 bases and 4 bases, there was a span of 12 bases. The CDR3 extends over 15 amino acids. Germline V gene lookup returns CDR1 LGHNA and CDR2 YNFKEQ. The TCR sequence derives from an adult woman who had mild COVID-19 (a few samples of this study predate the infection). Cell type and time point are not known. Sequenced material: PBMCs or a T cell subset sorted from them (not recorded which). The chain uses TRBV4-2 and TRBJ1-1, with D tentatively TRBD1 (5 bases). CDR3: CASSQDPGRGTEAFF. Here the CDR3 DNA reads TGTGCCAGCAGCCAAGATCCAGGGAGAGGCACTGAAGCTTTCTTT.